This T cell receptor beta chain appears in the sequencing data of a study of blood T cell repertoires in COVID-19. Looking at the study overall: PBMCs, B-cell-depleted T cells, or T cells provided the cDNA or gDNA that made up the material.

Recruited during active infection, patients (from Seattle) were subsequently followed longitudinally. Only one count was recorded for this clone. Measured with immunoSEQ multiplex PCR; TCRdb has only the in-frame clones, and not every one. Among 150,000 or so clones listed, roughly 88% were seen once. The sequence was obtained from a man aged 55-75 years with COVID-19, enrolled during active disease. Sequenced: peripheral blood.

Here the CDR3 reads CASSSLTGHNEQFF. CDR3 DNA sequence: TGTGCCAGCAGCTCCCTGACAGGGCACAATGAGCAGTTCTTC. This chain connects TRBV11-2 to TRBJ2-1; TRBD1 agrees at 7 bases. Losses at the gene ends were 4 bases for V and 5 bases for J; bases not matched to a gene: 5. Germline V gene sequence: CDR1 SGHAT, CDR2 FQNNGV. This CDR3 region has 14 residues.